A selection of T cell receptor beta chains follows, all from one sample in a study of early T cells in non-severe SARS-CoV-2 infection. Using its own MiXCR run on the 5' RACE reads, TCRdb lists one record per CDR3 protein. The data show roughly 100,000 distinct CDR3 sequences, with 13% to 15% seen just once and around 5.8% held by the top ten. The sequenced material came from whole blood. These TCRs come from an adult who was a healthcare worker with PCR-confirmed SARS-CoV-2 infection or an uninfected control (not recorded which). The CDR3 runs from the conserved cysteine through the conserved F or W. A D gene is named only where the DNA matches it firmly. Size is stated for part of the rows, as once, few or many counts, or as a class when the clone is expanded.

j_call v_call d_call clone_size cdr3_aa cdr3_nt
TRBJ2-5 TRBV9 NA NA CASSPLGGFQETQYF TGTGCCAGCAGCCCCTTAGGAGGGTTCCAAGAGACCCAGTACTTC
TRBJ2-6 TRBV6-2/TRBV6-3 NA few CASSYGISSGANVLTF TGTGCCAGCAGTTACGGGATCTCCTCTGGGGCCAACGTCCTGACTTTC
TRBJ2-5 TRBV11-3 NA many CASSLDHQETQYF TGTGCCAGCAGCTTAGACCATCAAGAGACCCAGTACTTC
TRBJ1-2 TRBV5-1 TRBD1 NA CASSFGDRDYGYTF TGCGCCAGCAGCTTCGGAGACAGGGACTATGGCTACACCTTC
TRBJ2-7 TRBV9 NA NA CASSVGGGSAYEQYF TGTGCCAGCAGCGTAGGTGGGGGTTCAGCCTACGAGCAGTACTTC
TRBJ1-4 TRBV6-6 NA many CASRGEKLFF TGTGCCAGCAGGGGAGAAAAACTGTTTTTT
TRBJ1-3 TRBV5-4 TRBD1 few CASSQGQGAGNTIYF TGTGCCAGCAGCCAGGGACAGGGGGCTGGAAACACCATATATTTT
TRBJ1-1 TRBV6-6 NA few CASDSPPSPADTEAFF TGTGCCAGCGATTCCCCCCCCTCACCCGCCGACACTGAAGCTTTCTTT
TRBJ1-5 TRBV18 NA NA CASSPNRELQPQHF TGTGCCAGCTCACCGAACAGGGAGTTACAGCCCCAGCATTTT
TRBJ2-3 TRBV9 NA NA CASNRAPTDTQYF TGTGCCAGCAATCGGGCCCCCACAGATACGCAGTATTTT
TRBJ2-7 TRBV29-1 NA NA CSARETGSYEQYF TGCAGCGCGCGGGAGACAGGGTCCTACGAGCAGTACTTC
TRBJ1-6 TRBV6-5 NA NA CASSTRTPRCDNSPLHF TGTGCCAGCAGTACAAGGACGCCACGATGCGATAATTCACCCCTCCACTTT
TRBJ2-2 TRBV20-1 TRBD1 many CSARDAHRGSTGELFF TGCAGTGCTAGAGATGCACACAGGGGATCCACCGGGGAGCTGTTTTTT
TRBJ2-7 TRBV10-3 NA NA CAISEWDDEQYF TGTGCCATCAGTGAGTGGGACGACGAGCAGTACTTC
TRBJ2-2 TRBV3-1 NA NA CASSQAGAGPNTGELFF TGTGCCAGCAGCCAAGCTGGTGCGGGACCGAACACCGGGGAGCTGTTTTTT
TRBJ1-5 TRBV4-3 NA few CASSPRVDPFNQPQHF TGCGCCAGCAGCCCGCGGGTCGATCCCTTCAATCAGCCCCAGCATTTT
TRBJ2-3 TRBV7-9 TRBD2 NA CASSSLAGESTDTQYF TGTGCCAGCAGCTCCTTAGCGGGGGAGAGCACAGATACGCAGTATTTT
TRBJ1-5 TRBV12-3/TRBV12-4 TRBD1 NA CASSALLGTGFYSNQPQHF TGTGCCAGCAGTGCGTTACTCGGGACAGGGTTCTATAGCAATCAGCCCCAGCATTTT
TRBJ2-7 TRBV7-9 NA NA CASSFRGAVSEQYF TGTGCCAGCAGCTTCAGGGGAGCCGTTTCCGAGCAGTACTTC
TRBJ1-5 TRBV7-7 NA few CASSLVHRNQPQHF TGTGCTAGCAGCTTAGTACACCGCAATCAGCCCCAGCATTTT
TRBJ1-4 TRBV7-2 NA few CASSMRATNEKLFF TGTGCCAGCAGCATGAGAGCAACTAATGAAAAACTGTTTTTT
TRBJ2-7 TRBV29-1 TRBD2 NA CSVAPEASGGISYEQYF TGCAGCGTTGCCCCCGAAGCTAGCGGGGGGATCTCCTACGAGCAGTACTTC
TRBJ2-2 TRBV24-1 NA NA CATGKGTGELFF TGTGCCACCGGAAAAGGCACCGGGGAGCTGTTTTTT
TRBJ2-7 TRBV9 NA NA CASGSAQSSYEQYF TGTGCCAGCGGCTCGGCGCAGAGCTCCTACGAGCAGTACTTC
TRBJ1-6 TRBV10-3 TRBD1 NA CAITDRESPLHF TGTGCCATCACCGACAGGGAGTCACCCCTCCACTTT
TRBJ2-7 TRBV11-2 TRBD1 once CTSSPQGGLGEQYF TGTACCAGCAGCCCTCAAGGGGGCTTGGGCGAGCAGTACTTC
TRBJ2-2 TRBV12-5 NA NA CASGLEVTGELFF TGTGCTAGTGGTTTGGAGGTCACCGGGGAGCTGTTTTTT
TRBJ2-3 TRBV29-1 TRBD2 many CSVEAGRYDTQYF TGCAGCGTTGAAGCCGGGAGGTACGATACGCAGTATTTT
TRBJ2-3 TRBV11-2 TRBD1 few CASSDRTGYTDTQYF TGTGCCAGCAGCGACAGGACAGGATACACAGATACGCAGTATTTT
TRBJ2-5 TRBV18 NA many CASSPQETQYF TGTGCCAGCAGCCCCCAAGAGACCCAGTACTTC
TRBJ1-2 TRBV28 NA NA CASSSTGYGYGYTF TGTGCCAGCAGTTCCACAGGGTATGGCTATGGCTACACCTTC
TRBJ1-1 TRBV20-1 TRBD1 many CSASLTGETEAFF TGCAGTGCTAGCCTAACAGGGGAGACTGAAGCTTTCTTT
TRBJ1-1 TRBV28 NA NA CASRNLDTTGTEAFF TGTGCCAGCAGGAACCTTGACACCACGGGGACTGAAGCTTTCTTT
TRBJ2-1 TRBV11-3 NA NA CASSQTGQPSYNEQFF TGTGCCAGCAGCCAAACGGGACAACCCTCCTACAATGAGCAGTTCTTC
TRBJ2-1 TRBV7-2 TRBD2 few CASILGLAGINEQFF TGTGCCAGCATCTTAGGACTAGCGGGGATCAATGAGCAGTTCTTC
TRBJ1-1 TRBV28 NA NA CASSSGSPEAFF TGTGCCAGCAGTTCCGGGTCACCTGAAGCTTTCTTT
TRBJ1-2 TRBV6-6 NA NA CASSNEGPSYGYTF TGTGCCAGCAGCAACGAGGGTCCCAGCTATGGCTACACCTTC
TRBJ1-2 TRBV27 NA few CASSSPPRGEGYTF TGTGCCAGCAGTTCCCCACCCCGGGGGGAAGGCTACACCTTC
TRBJ1-2 TRBV12-3/TRBV12-4 NA many CASSLPGSRGYTF TGTGCCAGCAGTTTACCGGGATCCCGGGGCTACACCTTC
TRBJ2-7 TRBV9 NA few CASSARDPLYEQYF TGTGCCAGCAGCGCAAGGGACCCCCTCTACGAGCAGTACTTC
TRBJ2-3 TRBV7-3 NA NA CASSLTRSLGVTQYF TGTGCCAGCAGCTTAACGAGGTCGCTTGGGGTTACGCAGTATTTT
TRBJ1-5 TRBV7-9 NA few CASSLEASNQPQHF TGTGCCAGCAGCTTAGAAGCGAGCAATCAGCCCCAGCATTTT
TRBJ2-7 TRBV20-1 TRBD2 few CSASGTSDTYEQYF TGCAGTGCTAGCGGGACTAGCGATACCTACGAGCAGTACTTC
TRBJ2-7 TRBV24-1 NA few CATSDPPGEQYF TGTGCCACCAGTGATCCGCCGGGCGAGCAGTACTTC
TRBJ2-7 TRBV11-2 NA few CASRELAPAVEQYF TGTGCCAGCAGAGAACTAGCTCCGGCGGTCGAGCAGTACTTC
TRBJ2-7 TRBV9 NA NA CASSVKDNYEQYF TGTGCCAGCAGCGTAAAAGATAACTACGAGCAGTACTTC
TRBJ2-2 TRBV4-3 NA few CASSGGAGYTGELFF TGCGCCAGCAGCGGTGGGGCGGGGTACACCGGGGAGCTGTTTTTT
TRBJ1-1 TRBV9 NA few CASSVGSKGNTEAFF TGTGCCAGCAGCGTGGGCTCGAAGGGGAACACTGAAGCTTTCTTT
TRBJ2-2 TRBV6-5 NA few CASSDDTPNTGELFF TGTGCCAGCAGCGACGATACGCCGAACACCGGGGAGCTGTTTTTT
TRBJ2-5 TRBV6-1 TRBD2 NA CASSERWRGGQETQYF TGTGCCAGCAGTGAACGATGGCGGGGGGGCCAAGAGACCCAGTACTTC
TRBJ2-2 TRBV4-1 NA many CASSPGFMGELFF TGCGCCAGCAGCCCCGGATTTATGGGGGAGCTGTTTTTT
TRBJ2-3 TRBV25-1 TRBD2 few CASSERALAGGLDTQYF TGTGCCAGCAGTGAAAGGGCCCTAGCGGGGGGGCTTGATACGCAGTATTTT
TRBJ2-5 TRBV5-6 TRBD2 few CASSYGPLRTSAETQYF TGTGCCAGCAGCTATGGGCCTCTCCGGACTAGCGCGGAGACCCAGTACTTC
TRBJ1-2 TRBV12-3/TRBV12-4 NA many CASSPSRTGYTF TGTGCCAGCAGTCCCTCCCGGACAGGCTACACCTTC